Shown below are 19 T cell receptor beta chains from a single sample sequenced in a study of cytomegalovirus exposure and HLA in healthy donors. Sequencing used immunoSEQ multiplex PCR; TCRdb keeps in-frame clones, though not all of them. The sample lists 150,000 to 200,000 clones, roughly 89% occurring once. Source material: PBMCs. All receptors derive from a woman aged 30 to 39 in good health and CMV-seronegative.

The gene calls are TRBV7-2 and TRBJ2-5; maybe TRBD1 (6 bases). CDR1 SGHTA and CDR2 FQGNSA come from the germline V gene. Deletions cut 5 bases from V and 4 bases from J, with 11 bases between. This CDR3 spans 13 amino acids. CDR3 DNA sequence: TGTGCCAGCAGCGTACAGGGAAGAGAGACCCAGTACTTC. It translates to CASSVQGRETQYF.

This chain joins TRBV5-1 and TRBJ2-5; D is uncertain. Germline V lookup: CDR1 SGHRS, CDR2 YFSETQ. There are 12 residues in the CDR3. V lost 6 bases, J lost 4 bases, and 10 bases lay in between. CDR3 amino acids: CASTVNRETQYF. The CDR3 DNA reads as TGCGCCAGCACCGTTAACAGAGAGACCCAGTACTTC.

V usage is TRBV6-1 and J usage is TRBJ2-1, with TRBD1 as a possible D gene (5 bases). Deletions cut 8 bases from V and 6 bases from J, with 17 bases between. The CDR3 length is 14 residues. Germline values: CDR1 MNHNS, CDR2 SASEGT. CDR3 protein: CASEDGAGVNEQFF. CDR3 coding DNA: TGTGCCAGCGAAGATGGGGCTGGGGTCAATGAGCAGTTCTTC.

The chain carries TRBV9 and TRBJ1-1, with 7 positions matching TRBD1. Losses at the gene ends were 4 bases for V and 0 bases for J; bases not matched to a gene: 6. The germline gives CDR1 SGDLS, CDR2 YYNGEE. The CDR3 has 15 residues. CDR3: CASSLTGTVNTEAFF. CDR3 sequence (DNA): TGTGCCAGCAGCCTAACCGGGACAGTGAACACTGAAGCTTTCTTT. Filled out from reference TRBV9 and TRBJ1-1, the complete variable domain reads DSGVTQTPKHLITATGQRVTLRCSPRSGDLSVYWYQQSLDQGLQFLIQYYNGEERAKGNILERFSAQQFPDLHSELNLSSLELGDSALYFCASSLTGTVNTEAFFGQGTRLTVV.

The V and J genes are TRBV4-1 and TRBJ2-3; D not certain. Trimming took 4 bases from V and 4 from J, leaving 6 bases between them. There are 12 residues in the CDR3. Germline-derived CDR1 and CDR2 are MGHRA and YSYEKL. In nucleotides, the CDR3 is TGCGCCAGCAGCCTTACTTCAGATACGCAGTATTTT. Translated, it gives CASSLTSDTQYF.

The chain combines TRBV7-2 with TRBJ2-3, with D perhaps matching TRBD2 (6 bases). Trimming removed 5 bases from V and 10 bases from J, with 19 bases in between. This CDR3 is built from 14 residues. The germline V gene has CDR1 SGHTA and CDR2 FQGNSA. The DNA of the CDR3 is TGTGCCAGCAGCCCGACTAGGCCCGGGGTTGCGCAGTATTTT. Protein sequence: CASSPTRPGVAQYF.

The genes are TRBV4-1 and TRBJ1-2; 7 positions match TRBD1. The germline V gene has CDR1 MGHRA and CDR2 YSYEKL. The V segment lost 2 bases and the J segment 7 bases; nucleotides outside the gene matches: 10. This CDR3 region has 15 residues. The CDR3: CASSQPLQGLSGYTF. As DNA, the CDR3 is TGCGCCAGCAGCCAACCTCTACAGGGGTTGTCTGGCTACACCTTC.

The chain recombines TRBV10-3 with TRBJ1-2; 7 bases are a match to TRBD1. The CDR3 is made up of 15 amino acids. Germline V CDR1 and CDR2: ENHRY, SYGVKD. The V gene end was trimmed by 4 bases and the J gene end by 6 bases; junction bases not matched to a gene: 11. CDR3 sequence reads: CAISALEGALDGYTF. CDR3 DNA: TGTGCCATCAGTGCCTTGGAGGGGGCGTTAGATGGCTACACCTTC.

This clone appeared a single time. The V gene is TRBV30, the J gene TRBJ2-5; no clear D. CDR3 size: 15 residues. V was shortened by 0 bases and J by 3 bases, with 14 bases between the two germline ends. Germline V CDR1 and CDR2: GTSNPN, SVGIG (reference sequence). The CDR3 reads CAWSVRSRLKETQYF. The CDR3 DNA follows: TGTGCCTGGAGTGTACGGTCGAGACTGAAAGAGACCCAGTACTTC.

This chain links TRBV15 with TRBJ2-7; D perhaps matches TRBD1 (5 bases). V lost 0 bases and J 7 bases, leaving 13 bases between the germline ends. The length of the CDR3 is 14 residues. In germline, CDR1 is LNHNV, CDR2 YYDKDF (reference sequence). This chain's CDR3 is CATSREQGMGEQYF. The CDR3 nucleotides read TGTGCCACCAGCAGAGAGCAGGGTATGGGGGAGCAGTACTTC. Supplemented by reference TRBV15 and TRBJ2-7, the full variable domain reads DAMVIQNPRYQVTQFGKPVTLSCSQTLNHNVMYWYQQKSSQAPKLLFHYYDKDFNNEADTPDNFQSRRPNTSFCFLDIRSPGLGDTAMYLCATSREQGMGEQYFGPGTRLTVT.

V usage is TRBV7-8 and J usage is TRBJ2-7, with TRBD2 identical over 8 bases. Looked up from germline, CDR1 is SGHVS and CDR2 is FQNEAQ. V lost 5 bases and J lost 2; bases outside the gene matches: 14. This CDR3 region has 17 residues. DNA for the CDR3: TGTGCCAGCAGCGCCCCCTCAGAGCGGGGGCCCCCCTACGAGCAGTACTTC. This codes for CASSAPSERGPPYEQYF.

The chain carries TRBV19 and TRBJ1-1, with D possibly being TRBD1 (5 bases). The CDR3 is made up of 11 amino acids. CDR1 and CDR2 from the germline V gene are LNHDA and SQIVND (reference sequence). V was cut by 4 bases and J by 7 bases, with 7 bases left in between. In DNA, the CDR3 is TGTGCCAGTAGTAAGGGGATTGAAGCTTTCTTT. It codes for CASSKGIEAFF.

This clone has more than one count but fewer than ten. The chain recombines TRBV5-5 with TRBJ1-2; 7 bases align to TRBD1. After removal of 7 bases from V and 6 bases from J, the junction contained 3 bases not matched to a gene. Germline-derived CDR1 and CDR2 are SGHKS and YYEKEE (reference sequence). The CDR3 sequence is 11 residues long. Here the CDR3 reads CASGGQDGYTF. In nucleotides, the CDR3 is TGTGCCAGCGGTGGACAGGATGGCTACACCTTC. Looking up the rest from reference TRBV5-5 and TRBJ1-2 gives the full variable domain: DAGVTQSPTHLIKTRGQQVTLRCSPISGHKSVSWYQQVLGQGPQFIFQYYEKEERGRGNFPDRFSARQFPNYSSELNVNALLLGDSALYLCASGGQDGYTFGSGTRLTVV.

The chain is built from TRBV19 and TRBJ1-1, with 10 nucleotides matching TRBD1. There are 17 residues in the CDR3. V was clipped by 3 bases and J by 0 bases; unmatched bases: 7. Germline lookup yields CDR1 LNHDA and CDR2 SQIVND (reference sequence). As DNA, the CDR3 is TGTGCCAGTAGTATCGTTGGGACAGGGGAGGTGAACACTGAAGCTTTCTTT. Translating it yields CASSIVGTGEVNTEAFF. Filled out from reference TRBV19 and TRBJ1-1, the complete variable domain reads DGGITQSPKYLFRKEGQNVTLSCEQNLNHDAMYWYRQDPGQGLRLIYYSQIVNDFQKGDIAEGYSVSREKKESFPLTVTSAQKNPTAFYLCASSIVGTGEVNTEAFFGQGTRLTVV.

This clone was seen once. This chain connects TRBV11-2 to TRBJ2-7; D gene ambiguous. CDR1 and CDR2 from the germline V gene are SGHAT and FQNNGV. V lost 2 bases to trimming and J lost 3 bases, with 11 bases between them. The CDR3 runs 14 residues. As DNA, the CDR3 is TGTGCCAGCAGCTTAAGTCACTCCAACTACGAGCAGTACTTC. Translating it yields CASSLSHSNYEQYF.

The CDR3 loop reads CASSSLPGTSHYRTGELFF. In nucleotides, the CDR3 is TGTGCCAGCAGCTCCCTCCCCGGGACTAGCCACTACCGCACCGGGGAGCTGTTTTTT. This chain joins TRBV4-2 and TRBJ2-2; 9 bases map to TRBD2. Looked up from germline, CDR1 is LGHNA and CDR2 is YNFKEQ. V lost 5 bases and J lost 4; bases outside the gene matches: 17. CDR3 size: 19 residues.

The CDR3 reads CASSQVGVSPLHF. As DNA, the CDR3 is TGCGCCAGCAGCCAGGTCGGAGTTTCACCCCTCCACTTT. The chain combines TRBV4-1 with TRBJ1-6; no clear D. V lost 3 bases and J lost 9, with 9 bases in between. This CDR3 region has 13 residues. Germline V lookup: CDR1 MGHRA, CDR2 YSYEKL.

The chain employs TRBV14 and TRBJ2-3; TRBD2 matches 16 bases. This CDR3 region has 18 residues. Germline V lookup: CDR1 SGHDN, CDR2 FVKESK. With 6 bases clipped from V and 6 bases from J, the junction kept 12 bases outside the gene matches. CDR3: CASRPSGTSGGAKDTQYF. CDR3 bases: TGTGCCAGCAGACCGAGTGGGACTAGCGGGGGGGCCAAGGATACGCAGTATTTT.

The V gene is TRBV6-6, the J gene TRBJ2-1, with unresolved D. The germline V and J ends were trimmed by 5 bases and 4 bases, with 15 bases remaining between them. Germline CDR1 reads MNHNY; CDR2 reads SVGAGI (reference sequence). The CDR3 has 15 amino acids. CDR3 sequence: CASSTLEAEYNEQFF. The CDR3, as DNA: TGTGCCAGCAGTACGCTAGAAGCTGAGTACAATGAGCAGTTCTTC.